There are a few counts of the clone carrying this TCR beta chain. Its antigen remains unknown. This sample was included in a study of blood T cells in healthy people across ages. General study findings and limits: Roughly linearly, TCR beta diversity per million T cells fell as age increased.

Trimming pared 4 bases from V and 0 bases from J, leaving 11 bases between. CDR1 is SGHKS, CDR2 YYEKEE, per germline (reference sequence). The CDR3 extends over 14 amino acids. A second PCR, run for 7 to 11 cycles, used a sample-barcoded 5' primer plus a J-beta primer mix. TCRdb redid the calling of the 5' RACE reads with MiXCR, one entry per CDR3 protein. The sample records 550,000 to 750,000 distinct CDR3 sequences, about 21% being singletons. Per-sample PBMC isolation yielded at least 6.5 million cells. Total RNA was isolated from each sample in quantities of at least 5.5 micrograms. The J gene is TRBJ2-7, the V gene TRBV5-5; maybe TRBD2 (5 bases). The specimen was blood. The receptor's source is a man aged 70 or older in good health. In DNA form, the CDR3 reads TGTGCCAGCAGCCAGGCGGGCAGCTCCTACGAGCAGTACTTC. Protein product: CASSQAGSSYEQYF.